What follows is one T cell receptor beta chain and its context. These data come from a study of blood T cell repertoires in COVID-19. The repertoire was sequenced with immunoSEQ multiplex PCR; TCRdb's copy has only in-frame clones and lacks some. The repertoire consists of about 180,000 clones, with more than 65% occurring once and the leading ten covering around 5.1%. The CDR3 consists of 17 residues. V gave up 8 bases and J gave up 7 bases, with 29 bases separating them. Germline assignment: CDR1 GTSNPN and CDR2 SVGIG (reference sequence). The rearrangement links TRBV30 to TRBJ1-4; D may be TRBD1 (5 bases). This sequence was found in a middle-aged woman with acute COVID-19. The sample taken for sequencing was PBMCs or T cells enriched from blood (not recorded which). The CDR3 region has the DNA TGTGCCCAGGTTGGGTTGGACATGGATCGTGTGGTTGAAAAACTGTTTTTT. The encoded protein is CAQVGLDMDRVVEKLFF. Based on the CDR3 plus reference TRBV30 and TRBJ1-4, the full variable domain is SQTIHQWPATLVQPVGSPLSLECTVEGTSNPNLYWYRQAAGRGLQLLFYSVGIGQISSEVPQNLSASRPQDRQFILSSKKLLLSDSGFYLCAQVGLDMDRVVEKLFFGSGTQLSVL.